The rows below give T cell receptor beta chains drawn from one sample of a study of beta chain features in type 1 diabetes. Sequencing used immunoSEQ multiplex PCR; TCRdb keeps in-frame clones, though not all of them. The table records under 250,000 clones, approximately 15% of them present only once. The sample comprised naive CD4+ T cells from blood. The receptors derive from a man younger than 45 with type 1 diabetes. CDR3s include the opening cysteine and the closing phenylalanine or tryptophan. A D gene is named only where the DNA matches it firmly. Not every row has a clone size; where given, it reads once, few, many or a size class.

clone size	V gene	J gene	D gene	CDR3 DNA	CDR3 protein
-	TRBV6-6	TRBJ1-1	-	TGTGCCAGCAGAGACAGGCTGAACACTGAAGCTTTCTTT	CASRDRLNTEAFF
-	TRBV9	TRBJ1-1	-	TGTGCCAGCAGCGGCGGACAGTTGAACACTGAAGCTTTCTTT	CASSGGQLNTEAFF
few	TRBV7-9	TRBJ1-1	-	TGTGCCAGCAGCTCACAGCCGAACACTGAAGCTTTCTTT	CASSSQPNTEAFF
few	TRBV6-1	TRBJ1-5	TRBD1	TGTGCCAGCAGTTCGGGACAGCTCAATCAGCCCCAGCATTTT	CASSSGQLNQPQHF
many	TRBV30	TRBJ1-1	-	TGTGCCTGGAGTGTAGAGGGGAACACTGAAGCTTTCTTT	CAWSVEGNTEAFF
-	TRBV6-1	TRBJ1-2	-	TGTGCCAGCAGTGAAGGGGGCGCTTATGGCTACACCTTC	CASSEGGAYGYTF
-	TRBV2	TRBJ2-7	TRBD1	TGTGCCAGCGCCGGACAGGGGTTTACCTACGAGCAGTACTTC	CASAGQGFTYEQYF
-	TRBV30	TRBJ1-5	-	TGTGCCTGGGAACCGGGGGGTAGCAATCAGCCCCAGCATTTT	CAWEPGGSNQPQHF
-	TRBV2	TRBJ2-1	TRBD2	TGTGCCAGCAGTGATGTTAGTTGGGGCGGGAGGGCCACTGAGCAGTTCTTC	CASSDVSWGGRATEQFF
-	TRBV7-9	TRBJ2-7	-	TGTGCCAGCAGCTTACCCACAGACCTACGATCGGAGCAGTACTTC	CASSLPTDLRSEQYF
few	TRBV5-6	TRBJ2-7	TRBD1	TGTGCCAGCAGACTCACAGGGGCCTCAGACTTCCTCTACGAGCAGTACTTC	CASRLTGASDFLYEQYF
-	TRBV5-4	TRBJ1-1	TRBD1	TGTGCCAGCAGCACTGGGACAGGGGGAAACACTGAAGCTTTCTTT	CASSTGTGGNTEAFF
few	TRBV2	TRBJ2-1	-	TGTGCCAGCATCTTGACTGGAGTCAATGAGCAGTTCTTC	CASILTGVNEQFF
few	TRBV19	TRBJ1-5	-	TGTGCCAGTAGCCCGACCGCCAGACGGGTTAGCAATCAGCCCCAGCATTTT	CASSPTARRVSNQPQHF
-	TRBV15	TRBJ1-1	-	TGTGCCACCAGCATATTCGGACAGCAAAACACTGAAGCTTTCTTT	CATSIFGQQNTEAFF